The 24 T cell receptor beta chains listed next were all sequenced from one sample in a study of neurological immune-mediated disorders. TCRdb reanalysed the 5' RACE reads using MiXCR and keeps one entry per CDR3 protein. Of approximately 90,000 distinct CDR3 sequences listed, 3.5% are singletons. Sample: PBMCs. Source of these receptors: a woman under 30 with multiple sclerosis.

The DNA for the CDR3 is TGTGCCAGCAGTTTGCCAGGGTGGAATCAGCCCCAGCATTTT. Its translation is CASSLPGWNQPQHF. V usage is TRBV12-3 or TRBV12-4 and J usage is TRBJ1-5, with D tentatively TRBD1 (5 bases). With 3 bases removed from V and 4 bases from J, the gap between germline ends came to 10 bases. The CDR3 spans 14 residues.

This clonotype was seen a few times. The CDR3 coding sequence is TGCGCCAGCAGCGACCTAGCGGGAGCGGCCTACGAGCAGTACTTC. Protein sequence: CASSDLAGAAYEQYF. The V and J genes are TRBV5-1 and TRBJ2-7, with TRBD2 matching over 10 bases. The germline CDR1 and CDR2 sequences are SGHRS and YFSETQ. V lost 4 bases to trimming and J lost 2 bases; unmatched junction nucleotides: 6. The CDR3 consists of 15 residues.

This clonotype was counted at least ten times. The CDR3 DNA reads as TGTGCCAGCAGCCAAGCCGGGACGACCTACGAGCAGTACTTC. This codes for CASSQAGTTYEQYF. The genes are TRBV14 and TRBJ2-7, with D tentatively TRBD1 or TRBD2 (5 bases each). CDR1 and CDR2 (germline): SGHDN, FVKESK. The CDR3 is 14 amino acids. Trimming took off 1 base at V and 2 bases at J, with 9 bases between the two ends.

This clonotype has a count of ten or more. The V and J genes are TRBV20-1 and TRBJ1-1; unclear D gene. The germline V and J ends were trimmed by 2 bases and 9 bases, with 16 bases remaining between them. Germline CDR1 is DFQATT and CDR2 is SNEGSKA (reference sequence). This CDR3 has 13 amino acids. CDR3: CSARQTQGGKAFF. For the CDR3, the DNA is TGCAGTGCTAGACAAACGCAAGGTGGGAAAGCTTTCTTT.

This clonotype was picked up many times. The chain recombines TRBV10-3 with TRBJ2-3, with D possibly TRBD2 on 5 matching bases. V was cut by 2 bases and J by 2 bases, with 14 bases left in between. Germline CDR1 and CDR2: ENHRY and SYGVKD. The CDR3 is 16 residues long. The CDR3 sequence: CAISEGKRRNTDTQYF. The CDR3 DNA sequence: TGTGCCATCAGTGAGGGGAAGCGGAGGAACACAGATACGCAGTATTTT.

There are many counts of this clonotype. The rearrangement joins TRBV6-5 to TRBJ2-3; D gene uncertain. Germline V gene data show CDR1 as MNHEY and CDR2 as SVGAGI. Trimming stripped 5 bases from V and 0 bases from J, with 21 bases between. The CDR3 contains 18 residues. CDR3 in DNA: TGTGCCAGCAGTCAACCGGTGAGACGTCACTTCAGCACAGATACGCAGTATTTT. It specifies CASSQPVRRHFSTDTQYF.

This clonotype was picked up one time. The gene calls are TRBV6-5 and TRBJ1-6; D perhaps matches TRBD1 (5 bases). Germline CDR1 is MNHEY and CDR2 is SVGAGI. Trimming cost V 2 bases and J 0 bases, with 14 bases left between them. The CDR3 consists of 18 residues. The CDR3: CASSYMGGMSSYNSPLHF. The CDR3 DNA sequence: TGTGCCAGCAGTTACATGGGGGGGATGAGCTCCTATAATTCACCCCTCCACTTT.

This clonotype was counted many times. CDR3 DNA sequence: TGTGCCAGCACCCCAGGGGGGCGAAGCTCCTACGAGCAGTACTTC. Translating gives CASTPGGRSSYEQYF. The rearrangement joins TRBV6-5 to TRBJ2-7; D might be TRBD1 (7 bases). The CDR3 is 15 amino acids. Germline V gene lookup returns CDR1 MNHEY and CDR2 SVGAGI. Trimming removed 7 bases at V and 0 bases at J, with 16 bases between.

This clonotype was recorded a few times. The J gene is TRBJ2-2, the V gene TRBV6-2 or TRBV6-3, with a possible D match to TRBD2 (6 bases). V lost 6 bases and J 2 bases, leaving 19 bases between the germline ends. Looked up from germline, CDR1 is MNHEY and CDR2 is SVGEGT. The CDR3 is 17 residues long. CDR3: CASSYTWGGENTGELFF. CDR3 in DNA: TGTGCCAGCAGCTACACCTGGGGCGGGGAAAACACCGGGGAGCTGTTTTTT.

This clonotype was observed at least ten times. In DNA, the CDR3 is TGCAGTGCTAGCGGATACAATGAGCAGTTCTTC. Translating gives CSASGYNEQFF. The rearrangement uses TRBV20-1 and TRBJ2-1, with D uncertain. The CDR3 is made up of 11 amino acids. Germline loops: CDR1 DFQATT, CDR2 SNEGSKA (reference sequence). V lost 3 bases and J lost 4, with 4 bases in between.

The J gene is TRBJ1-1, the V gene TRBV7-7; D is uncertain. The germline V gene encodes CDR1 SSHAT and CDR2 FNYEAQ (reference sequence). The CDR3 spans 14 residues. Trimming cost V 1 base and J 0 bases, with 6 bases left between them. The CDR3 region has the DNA TGTGCCAGCAGCTTAGATCCCCTGAACACTGAAGCTTTCTTT. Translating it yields CASSLDPLNTEAFF.

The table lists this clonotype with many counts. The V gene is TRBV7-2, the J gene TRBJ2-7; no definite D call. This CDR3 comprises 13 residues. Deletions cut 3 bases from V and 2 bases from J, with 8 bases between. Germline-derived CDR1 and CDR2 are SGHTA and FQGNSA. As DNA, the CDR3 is TGTGCCAGCAGCTTCGCCCGGGCCTACGAGCAGTACTTC. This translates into CASSFARAYEQYF.

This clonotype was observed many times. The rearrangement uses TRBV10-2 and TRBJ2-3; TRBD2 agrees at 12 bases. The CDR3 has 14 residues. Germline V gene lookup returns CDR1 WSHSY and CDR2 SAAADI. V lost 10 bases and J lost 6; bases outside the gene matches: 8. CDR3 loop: CATGLAGTRDTQYF. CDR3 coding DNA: TGCGCCACGGGACTAGCGGGCACCAGGGATACGCAGTATTTT.

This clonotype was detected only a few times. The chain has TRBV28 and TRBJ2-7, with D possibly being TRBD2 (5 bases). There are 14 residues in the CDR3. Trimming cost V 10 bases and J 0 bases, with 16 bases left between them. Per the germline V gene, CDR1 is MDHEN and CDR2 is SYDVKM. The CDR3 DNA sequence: TGTGCCACTTCGACTAACCTCAACTCCTACGAGCAGTACTTC. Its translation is CATSTNLNSYEQYF.

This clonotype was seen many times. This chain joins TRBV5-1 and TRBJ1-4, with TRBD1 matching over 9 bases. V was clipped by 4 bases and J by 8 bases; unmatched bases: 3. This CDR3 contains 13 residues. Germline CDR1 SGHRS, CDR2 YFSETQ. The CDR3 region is CASSVGQGEKLFF. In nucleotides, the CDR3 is TGCGCCAGCAGCGTGGGACAGGGCGAAAAACTGTTTTTT.

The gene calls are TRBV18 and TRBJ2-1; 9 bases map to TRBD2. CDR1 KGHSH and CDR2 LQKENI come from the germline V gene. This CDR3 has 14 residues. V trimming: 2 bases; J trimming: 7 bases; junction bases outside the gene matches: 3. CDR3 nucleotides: TGTGCCAGCTCACCAGCGGGGGGGGTGAATGAGCAGTTCTTC. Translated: CASSPAGGVNEQFF.

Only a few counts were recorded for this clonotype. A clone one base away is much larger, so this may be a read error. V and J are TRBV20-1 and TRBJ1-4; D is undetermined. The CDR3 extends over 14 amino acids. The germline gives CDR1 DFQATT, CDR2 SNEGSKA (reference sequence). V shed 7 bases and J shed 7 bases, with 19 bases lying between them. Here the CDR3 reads CSVPHGGMSEKLFF. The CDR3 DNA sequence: TGCAGTGTTCCACACGGAGGCATGAGTGAAAAACTGTTTTTT.

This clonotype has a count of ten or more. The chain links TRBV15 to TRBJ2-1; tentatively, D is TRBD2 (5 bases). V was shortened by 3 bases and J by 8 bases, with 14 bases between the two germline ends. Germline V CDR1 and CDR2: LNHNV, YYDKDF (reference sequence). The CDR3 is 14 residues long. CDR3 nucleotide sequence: TGTGCCACCAGCAGCTTTCGGGGTGGGGATGAGCAGTTCTTC. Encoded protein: CATSSFRGGDEQFF.

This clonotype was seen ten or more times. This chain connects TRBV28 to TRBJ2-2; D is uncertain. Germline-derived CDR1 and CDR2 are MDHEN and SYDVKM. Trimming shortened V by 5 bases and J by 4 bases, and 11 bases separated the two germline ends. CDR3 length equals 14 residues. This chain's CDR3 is CASSTPPRTGELFF. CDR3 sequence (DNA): TGTGCCAGCAGTACCCCCCCCCGCACCGGGGAGCTGTTTTTT.

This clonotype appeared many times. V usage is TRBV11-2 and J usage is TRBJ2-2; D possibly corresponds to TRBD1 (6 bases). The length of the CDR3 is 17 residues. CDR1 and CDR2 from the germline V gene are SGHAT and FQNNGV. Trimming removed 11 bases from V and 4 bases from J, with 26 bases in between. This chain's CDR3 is CASLPAGQGKGTGELFF. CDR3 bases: TGTGCCTCCCTGCCGGCAGGGCAGGGGAAAGGCACCGGGGAGCTGTTTTTT.

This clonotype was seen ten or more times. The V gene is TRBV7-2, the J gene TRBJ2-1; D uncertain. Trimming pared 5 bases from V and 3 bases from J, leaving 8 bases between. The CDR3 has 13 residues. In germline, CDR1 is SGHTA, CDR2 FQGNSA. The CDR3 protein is CASSTASYNEQFF. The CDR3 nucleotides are TGTGCCAGCAGCACCGCTAGCTACAATGAGCAGTTCTTC. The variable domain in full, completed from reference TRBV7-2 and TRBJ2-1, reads GAGVSQSPSNKVTEKGKDVELRCDPISGHTALYWYRQSLGQGLEFLIYFQGNSAPDKSGLPSDRFSAERTGGSVSTLTIQRTQQEDSAVYLCASSTASYNEQFFGPGTRLTVL.

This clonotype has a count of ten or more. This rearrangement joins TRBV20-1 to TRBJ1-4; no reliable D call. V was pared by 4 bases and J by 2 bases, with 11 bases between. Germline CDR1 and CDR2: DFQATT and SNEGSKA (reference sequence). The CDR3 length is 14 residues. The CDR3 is CSATPVMTNEKLFF. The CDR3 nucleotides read TGCAGTGCTACCCCGGTCATGACTAATGAAAAACTGTTTTTT.

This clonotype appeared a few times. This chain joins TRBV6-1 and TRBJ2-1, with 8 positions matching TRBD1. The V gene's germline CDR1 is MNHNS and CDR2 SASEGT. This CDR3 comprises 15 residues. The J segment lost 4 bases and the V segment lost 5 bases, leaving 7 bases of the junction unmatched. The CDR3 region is CASSQGQAIYNEQFF. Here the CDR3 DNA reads TGTGCCAGCAGTCAGGGACAGGCAATTTACAATGAGCAGTTCTTC.

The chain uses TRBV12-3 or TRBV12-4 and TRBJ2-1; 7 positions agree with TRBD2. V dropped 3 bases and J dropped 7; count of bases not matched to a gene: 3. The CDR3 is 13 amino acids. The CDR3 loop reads CASSFSSGNEQFF. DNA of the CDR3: TGTGCCAGCAGTTTTTCTAGCGGTAATGAGCAGTTCTTC.